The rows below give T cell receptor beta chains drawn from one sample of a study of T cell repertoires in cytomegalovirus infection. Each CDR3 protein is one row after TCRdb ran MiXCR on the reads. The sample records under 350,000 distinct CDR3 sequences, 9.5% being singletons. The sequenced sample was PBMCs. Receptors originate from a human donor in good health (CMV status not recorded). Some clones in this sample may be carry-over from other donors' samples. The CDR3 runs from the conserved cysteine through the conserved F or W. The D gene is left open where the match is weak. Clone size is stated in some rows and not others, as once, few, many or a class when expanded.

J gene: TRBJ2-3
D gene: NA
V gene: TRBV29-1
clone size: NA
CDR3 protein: CSVESVGGGTASSTDTQYF

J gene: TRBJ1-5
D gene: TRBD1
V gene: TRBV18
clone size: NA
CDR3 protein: CASSPRQGAFQPQHF

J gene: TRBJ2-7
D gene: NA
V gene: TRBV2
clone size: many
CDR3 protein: CASSGRVSYEQYF

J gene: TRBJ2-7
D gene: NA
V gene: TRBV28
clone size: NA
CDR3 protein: CASNTPGPPYEQYF

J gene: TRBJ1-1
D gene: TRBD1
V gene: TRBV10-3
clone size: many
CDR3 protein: CAISESIPRTGTDKNTEAFF

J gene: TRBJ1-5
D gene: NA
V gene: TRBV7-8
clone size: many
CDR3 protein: CASSGQMNQPQHF

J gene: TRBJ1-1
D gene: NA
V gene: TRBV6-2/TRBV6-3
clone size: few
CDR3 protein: CASSYYMGLQGTEAFF

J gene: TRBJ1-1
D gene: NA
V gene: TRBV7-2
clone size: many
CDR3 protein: CASNSILKNTEAFF

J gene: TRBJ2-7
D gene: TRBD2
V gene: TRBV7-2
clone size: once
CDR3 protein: CASIPIKTSGELREQYF

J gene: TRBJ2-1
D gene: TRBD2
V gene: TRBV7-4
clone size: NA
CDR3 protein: CASSRGLADYNEQFF

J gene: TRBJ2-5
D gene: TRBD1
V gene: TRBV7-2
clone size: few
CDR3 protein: CASSQGQGGTQYF

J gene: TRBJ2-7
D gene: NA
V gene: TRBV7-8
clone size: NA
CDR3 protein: CASTKGLGPTEEQYF

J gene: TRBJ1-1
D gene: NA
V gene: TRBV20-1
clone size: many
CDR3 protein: CSARDFAVGVTEAFF

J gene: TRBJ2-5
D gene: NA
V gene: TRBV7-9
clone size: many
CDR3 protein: CASSVPGTARGAQYF

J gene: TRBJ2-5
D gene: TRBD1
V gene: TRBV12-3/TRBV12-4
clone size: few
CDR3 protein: CASSRRQGQETQYF

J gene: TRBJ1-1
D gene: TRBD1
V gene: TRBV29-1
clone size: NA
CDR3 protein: CSVDRGFMNTEAFF

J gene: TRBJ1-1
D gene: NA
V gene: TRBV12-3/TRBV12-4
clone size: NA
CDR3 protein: CASSFWTLEAFF

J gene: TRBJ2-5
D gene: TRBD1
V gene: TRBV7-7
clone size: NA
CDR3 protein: CASSPETGLGQETQYF

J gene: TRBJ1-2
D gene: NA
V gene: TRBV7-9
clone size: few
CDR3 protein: CASSPIQFGYGYTF

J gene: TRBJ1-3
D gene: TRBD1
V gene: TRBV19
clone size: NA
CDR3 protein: CASLSTGAGNTIYF

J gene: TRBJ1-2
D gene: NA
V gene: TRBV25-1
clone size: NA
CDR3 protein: CASSEGGGSGYTF

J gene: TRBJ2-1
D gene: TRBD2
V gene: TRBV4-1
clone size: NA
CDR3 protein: CASSQDTSGILGEQFF

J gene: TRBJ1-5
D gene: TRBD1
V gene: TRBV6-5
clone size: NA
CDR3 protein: CASRRTGGNNQPQHF

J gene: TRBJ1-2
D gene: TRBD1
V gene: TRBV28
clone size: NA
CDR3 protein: CASSAGQGLYGYTF

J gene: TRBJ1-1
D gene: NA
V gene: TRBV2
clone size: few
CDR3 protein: CASQGPGSGAFF

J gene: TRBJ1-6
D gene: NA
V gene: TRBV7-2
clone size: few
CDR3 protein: CASSARPVNSLSPLHF

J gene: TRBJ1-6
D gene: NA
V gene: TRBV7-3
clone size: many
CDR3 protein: CASSFGSGSPLHF

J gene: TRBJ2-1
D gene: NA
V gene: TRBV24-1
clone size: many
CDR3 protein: CATSDLTGSYNEQFF

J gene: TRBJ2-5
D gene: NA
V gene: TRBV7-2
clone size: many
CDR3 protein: CASSQGPRNQETQYF

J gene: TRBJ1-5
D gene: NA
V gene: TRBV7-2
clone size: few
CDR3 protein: CASSFGQGNGQPQHF

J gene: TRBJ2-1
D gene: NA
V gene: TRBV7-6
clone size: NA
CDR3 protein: CASSLRANNEQFF

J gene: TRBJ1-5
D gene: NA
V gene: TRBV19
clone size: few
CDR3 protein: CASRPDESISPQHF

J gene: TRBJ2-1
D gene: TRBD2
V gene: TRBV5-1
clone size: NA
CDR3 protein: CASSLAGGRVYNEQFF

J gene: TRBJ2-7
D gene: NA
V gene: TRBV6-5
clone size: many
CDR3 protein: CASSPDRTYEQYF

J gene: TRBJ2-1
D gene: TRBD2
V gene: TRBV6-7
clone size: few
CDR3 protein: CASSPFGAGESYEQFF

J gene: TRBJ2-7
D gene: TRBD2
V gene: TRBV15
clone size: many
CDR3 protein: CATSRVAGEVQYF

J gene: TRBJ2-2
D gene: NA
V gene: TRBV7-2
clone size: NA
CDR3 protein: CASSSGVPSTGELFF

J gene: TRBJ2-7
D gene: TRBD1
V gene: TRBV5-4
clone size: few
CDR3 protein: CASRRDRGSGEQYF

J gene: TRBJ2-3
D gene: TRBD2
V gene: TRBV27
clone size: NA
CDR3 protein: CASRAGGRDTQYF

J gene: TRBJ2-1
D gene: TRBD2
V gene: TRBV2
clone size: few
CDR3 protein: CASIWLAGFNEQFF

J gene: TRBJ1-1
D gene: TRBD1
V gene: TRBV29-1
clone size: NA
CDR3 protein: CSVAGQGPNTEAFF

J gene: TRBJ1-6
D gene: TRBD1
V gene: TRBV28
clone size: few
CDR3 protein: CASSLADRGSSPLHF

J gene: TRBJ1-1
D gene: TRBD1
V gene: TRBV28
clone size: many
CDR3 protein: CASSSPGQGRGRTEAFF

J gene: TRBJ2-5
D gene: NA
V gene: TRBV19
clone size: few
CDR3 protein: CASSNSQVQETQYF